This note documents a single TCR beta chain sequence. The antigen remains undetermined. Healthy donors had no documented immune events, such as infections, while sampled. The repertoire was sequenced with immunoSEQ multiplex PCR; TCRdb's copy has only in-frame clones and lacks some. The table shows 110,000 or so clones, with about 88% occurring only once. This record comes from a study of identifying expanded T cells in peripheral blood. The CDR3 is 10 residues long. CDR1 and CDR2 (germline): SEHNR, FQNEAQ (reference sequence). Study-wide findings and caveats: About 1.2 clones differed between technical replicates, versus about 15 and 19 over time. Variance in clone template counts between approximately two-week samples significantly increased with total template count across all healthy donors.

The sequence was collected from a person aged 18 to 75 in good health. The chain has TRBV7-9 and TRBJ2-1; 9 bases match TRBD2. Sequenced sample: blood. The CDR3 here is CASGSLEQFF. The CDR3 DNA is TGTGCTAGCGGGAGTCTTGAGCAGTTCTTC.